These T cell receptor beta chains were read from a single sample in a study of beta chain features in type 1 diabetes. Produced via immunoSEQ multiplex PCR; TCRdb's table is partial and in-frame only. This table has about half a million clones, around 10% appearing once. The sequenced material came from naive CD4+ T cells from blood. These receptor sequences come from a woman aged 18-35 years in good health. Each CDR3 is given with its conserved first and last residue. D genes are given only for firm matches. Where a row states a size, it is once, few, many or the class of an expanded clone; other rows omit it.

cdr3_aa cdr3_nt clone_size j_call cdr3_length d_call v_call
CASKKGQGTGELFF TGTGCCAGCAAGAAGGGACAGGGGACCGGGGAGCTGTTTTTT - TRBJ2-2 14 TRBD1 TRBV2
CATSSRQADTQYF TGTGCCACCAGCAGTCGACAGGCAGATACGCAGTATTTT few TRBJ2-3 13 - TRBV15
CASSLDRDRNPNEQFF TGTGCCAGCAGCTTAGATCGGGACAGAAATCCAAATGAGCAGTTCTTC - TRBJ2-1 16 TRBD1 TRBV7-9
CASSYNNRVNTEAFF TGTGCCAGCTCGTATAATAACAGGGTGAACACTGAAGCTTTCTTT - TRBJ1-1 15 - TRBV13
CASSPPSSDTQYF TGTGCCAGCTCACCACCGAGCTCGGATACGCAGTATTTT - TRBJ2-3 13 - TRBV18
CSVEDARLRSETQYF TGCAGCGTTGAAGATGCGAGGTTGAGGAGTGAGACCCAGTACTTC few TRBJ2-5 15 - TRBV29-1
CASSPPGGREKLFF TGTGCCAGCTCACCACCGGGGGGAAGGGAAAAACTGTTTTTT few TRBJ1-4 14 - TRBV18
CAIGAQGAERHEQYF TGTGCCATCGGAGCGCAGGGCGCGGAACGGCACGAGCAGTACTTC few TRBJ2-7 15 - TRBV10-3
CASSRGTAGMYEQYF TGTGCCAGCAGCCGTGGGACAGCCGGAATGTACGAGCAGTACTTC - TRBJ2-7 15 TRBD1 TRBV7-2
CASSREVQETQYF TGCGCCAGCAGCAGGGAAGTCCAAGAGACCCAGTACTTC few TRBJ2-5 13 - TRBV5-1
CASSGGAGELFF TGTGCCAGCAGCGGAGGGGCCGGGGAGCTGTTTTTT - TRBJ2-2 12 - TRBV7-3
CASSLMVWSGYTF TGTGCCAGCAGCTTAATGGTTTGGAGCGGCTACACCTTC - TRBJ1-2 13 - TRBV7-2
CASSYLGTDTQYF TGTGCCAGCAGTTACTTGGGGACGGATACGCAGTATTTT - TRBJ2-3 13 - TRBV6-6
CASSQGTGSGNTIYF TGTGCCAGCAGCCAAGGGACAGGCTCTGGAAACACCATATATTTT - TRBJ1-3 15 TRBD1 TRBV7-9
CAWSVQYPGAEGYTF TGTGCCTGGAGTGTACAGTATCCGGGGGCGGAGGGCTACACCTTC few TRBJ1-2 15 - TRBV30
CASSQSRGAGELFF TGCGCCAGCAGTCAATCGAGGGGTGCCGGGGAGCTGTTTTTT few TRBJ2-2 14 - TRBV23-1
CASSELLGGTHNEQFF TGTGCCAGCAGTGAGTTGTTGGGGGGAACCCACAATGAGCAGTTCTTC few TRBJ2-1 16 - TRBV25-1
CASSPLTGAGTEAFF TGTGCCAGCTCACCTTTGACAGGGGCAGGGACTGAAGCTTTCTTT few TRBJ1-1 15 TRBD1 TRBV18
CSVLPGGVGANVLTF TGCAGCGTGCTACCGGGTGGGGTAGGGGCCAACGTCCTGACTTTC - TRBJ2-6 15 - TRBV29-1
CASSAGTGGYGYTF TGTGCCAGCAGCGCCGGGACAGGGGGCTATGGCTACACCTTC - TRBJ1-2 14 TRBD1 TRBV9
CASSIAVQQETQYF TGTGCCAGTAGTATAGCGGTGCAGCAAGAGACCCAGTACTTC - TRBJ2-5 14 - TRBV19
CASSLGSILSTEAFF TGTGCCAGCAGCTTAGGTTCAATTCTGAGTACTGAAGCTTTCTTT - TRBJ1-1 15 - TRBV7-9
CATPGQGADGYTF TGTGCCACCCCTGGACAGGGTGCCGATGGCTACACCTTC - TRBJ1-2 13 TRBD1 TRBV19
CASSIPSTYEQYF TGTGCCAGTAGTATACCCAGCACCTACGAGCAGTACTTC few TRBJ2-7 13 - TRBV19
CASRLTGANVLTF TGTGCCAGCAGGCTAACCGGGGCCAACGTCCTGACTTTC - TRBJ2-6 13 - TRBV6-1
CASSLAGEGYNEQFF TGTGCCAGCAGCTTAGCGGGGGAGGGCTACAATGAGCAGTTCTTC few TRBJ2-1 15 TRBD2 TRBV7-9
CASSARRLETQYF TGTGCCAGCAGTGCCAGGAGGTTGGAGACCCAGTACTTC - TRBJ2-5 13 - TRBV6-1
CSIARGYNEQFF TGCAGCATCGCAAGGGGGTACAATGAGCAGTTCTTC few TRBJ2-1 12 - TRBV29-1
CSVAAGEYQPQHF TGCAGCGTTGCGGCAGGGGAATATCAGCCCCAGCATTTT - TRBJ1-5 13 - TRBV29-1
CASSFPGLAGGDEQYF TGCGCCAGCAGCTTTCCGGGACTAGCGGGAGGGGACGAGCAGTACTTC few TRBJ2-7 16 TRBD2 TRBV5-1
CASSVDVGADTQYF TGTGCCAGCAGCGTAGATGTAGGGGCAGATACGCAGTATTTT - TRBJ2-3 14 - TRBV9
CASSQRLAGENEQFF TGTGCCAGCAGCCAGAGACTAGCGGGAGAGAATGAGCAGTTCTTC - TRBJ2-1 15 TRBD2 TRBV4-2
CASRYRGSGIQYF TGTGCCAGCAGGTACAGGGGTTCCGGGATTCAGTACTTC - TRBJ2-4 13 TRBD1 TRBV2
CASSHRHLTANQETQYF TGCGCCAGCAGCCACCGACATTTGACAGCAAACCAAGAGACCCAGTACTTC once TRBJ2-5 17 - TRBV4-1
CASSPVPGLQETQYF TGTGCCAGCTCACCCGTCCCGGGACTCCAAGAGACCCAGTACTTC - TRBJ2-5 15 - TRBV18
CASSTSGDYGYTF TGTGCCAGCTCAACGTCCGGAGACTATGGCTACACCTTC - TRBJ1-2 13 - TRBV18
CSGGRVNTEAFF TGCAGCGGTGGACGGGTGAACACTGAAGCTTTCTTT few TRBJ1-1 12 - TRBV29-1
CASSDSLASYNEQFF TGTGCCAGCAGTGACTCACTAGCCTCCTACAATGAGCAGTTCTTC few TRBJ2-1 15 - TRBV6-4
CASSARVDNEQFF TGTGCCAGCAGCGCCAGGGTGGACAATGAGCAGTTCTTC once TRBJ2-1 13 - TRBV11-2
CASSQFAGNYGYTF TGTGCCAGCAGCCAATTCGCAGGGAACTATGGCTACACCTTC - TRBJ1-2 14 - TRBV5-4
CAWSNENTEAFF TGTGCCTGGAGTAATGAGAACACTGAAGCTTTCTTT - TRBJ1-1 12 - TRBV30
CSGGDRELFF TGCAGCGGAGGGGACCGGGAGCTGTTTTTT few TRBJ2-2 10 - TRBV29-1
CASSRDGYNEQFF TGTGCCAGCAGCCGCGACGGATACAATGAGCAGTTCTTC few TRBJ2-1 13 - TRBV7-2
CSVVVNTEAFF TGCAGCGTTGTGGTCAACACTGAAGCTTTCTTT - TRBJ1-1 11 - TRBV29-1
CASSQDFRGTEAFF TGCGCCAGCAGCCAAGATTTCAGGGGCACTGAAGCTTTCTTT - TRBJ1-1 14 - TRBV4-3
CSVSDRGKEKLFF TGCAGCGTTTCTGACAGGGGAAAGGAAAAACTGTTTTTT few TRBJ1-4 13 TRBD1 TRBV29-1
CATRRQGTYNEQFF TGTGCCACGAGACGACAGGGAACCTACAATGAGCAGTTCTTC few TRBJ2-1 14 TRBD1 TRBV15
CASSLLADYGYTF TGTGCCAGCAGTTTGTTGGCGGACTATGGCTACACCTTC many TRBJ1-2 13 - TRBV28
CASSGGAGQETQYF TGTGCCAGCAGCGGCGGCGCGGGACAAGAGACCCAGTACTTC - TRBJ2-5 14 - TRBV7-2
CASSQDEFMETQYF TGCGCCAGCAGCCAAGATGAATTTATGGAGACCCAGTACTTC - TRBJ2-5 14 - TRBV4-3
CASSSAGQGNSPLHF TGTGCCAGCAGCTCCGCCGGACAGGGTAACTCACCCCTCCACTTT - TRBJ1-6 15 TRBD1 TRBV25-1
CASSLRQVYEQYF TGTGCCAGCAGTTTAAGGCAGGTCTACGAGCAGTACTTC - TRBJ2-7 13 - TRBV27
CASSAGTGPSAFF TGTGCCAGCAGCGCCGGGACAGGACCCTCAGCTTTCTTT - TRBJ1-1 13 TRBD1 TRBV9
CASSQTPWRPLNTEAFF TGCGCCAGCAGCCAAACCCCCTGGAGGCCACTGAACACTGAAGCTTTCTTT few TRBJ1-1 17 - TRBV4-1
CASSQDPSAYEQYF TGTGCCAGCAGCCAAGATCCGTCGGCCTACGAGCAGTACTTC - TRBJ2-7 14 - TRBV4-2
CASNDQTGITSTDTQYF TGTGCCAGCAACGATCAAACAGGGATAACTAGCACAGATACGCAGTATTTT few TRBJ2-3 17 - TRBV2
CASSPRQGASDGYTF TGTGCCAGCTCACCTAGACAGGGGGCGTCGGATGGCTACACCTTC few TRBJ1-2 15 TRBD1 TRBV18
CAWSVSGGTKPQHF TGTGCCTGGAGTGTATCAGGGGGCACGAAGCCCCAGCATTTT few TRBJ1-5 14 TRBD1 TRBV30
CASSITRVSYEQYF TGTGCCAGTAGTATAACAAGGGTCTCCTACGAGCAGTACTTC few TRBJ2-7 14 - TRBV19